Listed below are T cell receptor beta chains from one sample, sequenced in a study of cytomegalovirus exposure and HLA in healthy donors. Data came from immunoSEQ multiplex PCR; TCRdb stores just in-frame clones and leaves some out. The sample yields 110,000 to 150,000 clones, about 95% seen once. Material: PBMCs. All receptors derive from a man aged 18-30 years in good health and CMV-seropositive. CDR3s include the opening cysteine and the closing phenylalanine or tryptophan. A D gene is named only where the DNA matches it firmly. Clone size is given for some rows only: seen once, a few or many times, or a class if the clone is expanded.

>TRBJ1-5|-|TRBV2|-
CASSGVGHSNQPQHF
TGTGCCAGCAGTGGGGTAGGACATAGCAATCAGCCCCAGCATTTT
>TRBJ2-5|few|TRBV4-1|-
CASSRLHRAFGETQYF
TGCGCCAGCAGCCGCTTACACAGGGCTTTCGGGGAGACCCAGTACTTC
>TRBJ2-7|-|TRBV18|TRBD2
CASSPSSGLYEQYF
TGTGCCAGCTCACCCTCTAGCGGACTCTACGAGCAGTACTTC
>TRBJ2-1|-|TRBV5-1|TRBD2
CASSWGASGRADEQFF
TGCGCCAGCAGCTGGGGGGCTAGCGGGAGGGCCGATGAGCAGTTCTTC
>TRBJ2-4|-|TRBV5-1|-
CASSLAGGGYPKNIQYF
TGCGCCAGCAGCTTGGCCGGCGGGGGCTATCCCAAAAACATTCAGTACTTC
>TRBJ1-2|-|TRBV28|TRBD1
CASSWWTGGTYGDGYTF
TGTGCCAGCAGTTGGTGGACAGGCGGGACATATGGAGATGGCTACACCTTC
>TRBJ2-2|-|TRBV19|-
CASSIRDSNTGELFF
TGTGCCAGTAGTATTCGAGACTCGAACACCGGGGAGCTGTTTTTT
>TRBJ2-2|-|TRBV5-1|TRBD1
CASSLDTGGGRYTGELFF
TGCGCCAGCAGCTTGGATACAGGGGGCGGGCGATACACCGGGGAGCTGTTTTTT
>TRBJ2-2|-|TRBV7-9|-
CASSPLASGELFF
TGTGCCAGCAGCCCTCTAGCTTCCGGGGAGCTGTTTTTT
>TRBJ2-2|-|TRBV4-1|TRBD2
CASSRRPSGRKEYTGELFF
TGCGCCAGCAGCCGCCGTCCTAGCGGGAGAAAGGAGTACACCGGGGAGCTGTTTTTT
>TRBJ2-3|-|TRBV9|TRBD2
CASTRTSSTDTQYF
TGTGCCAGCACCAGGACTAGTTCCACAGATACGCAGTATTTT
>TRBJ2-3|-|TRBV29-1|-
CSAYSGTSTDTQYF
TGCAGCGCATACAGCGGCACCAGCACAGATACGCAGTATTTT
>TRBJ2-2|once|TRBV4-1|TRBD1
CASSLDQGDTGELFF
TGCGCCAGCAGCCTAGACCAGGGGGACACCGGGGAGCTGTTTTTT
>TRBJ1-5|-|TRBV7-2|TRBD1
CASSLLGQGSGQPQHF
TGTGCCAGCAGCCTCCTCGGACAGGGATCCGGTCAGCCCCAGCATTTT
>TRBJ1-2|once|TRBV19|-
CASSPTRAGLYGYTF
TGTGCCAGTAGTCCTACCCGGGCAGGGCTCTATGGCTACACCTTC
>TRBJ2-2|-|TRBV5-1|-
CASSYGQPSIGELFF
TGCGCCAGCAGCTATGGACAGCCATCTATCGGGGAGCTGTTTTTT
>TRBJ2-3|-|TRBV5-4|TRBD1
CASSLALDRVTDTQYF
TGTGCCAGCAGCTTGGCCCTGGACAGGGTTACAGATACGCAGTATTTT
>TRBJ2-5|-|TRBV9|-
CASSVGTNQETQYF
TGTGCCAGCAGCGTAGGGACTAACCAAGAGACCCAGTACTTC
>TRBJ2-3|once|TRBV6-5|-
CASSYPPMQYF
TGTGCCAGCAGTTACCCTCCTATGCAGTATTTT
>TRBJ2-7|-|TRBV5-1|TRBD1
CASSSQGAVAAYEQYF
TGCGCCAGCAGCTCCCAGGGGGCTGTAGCTGCCTACGAGCAGTACTTC
>TRBJ2-5|-|TRBV6-6|-
CASSPGSETQYF
TGTGCCAGCAGCCCAGGGTCGGAGACCCAGTACTTC
>TRBJ1-1|-|TRBV7-6|TRBD1
CASSPVLGQGEGYTEAFF
TGTGCCAGCAGCCCAGTCCTGGGACAGGGTGAAGGGTACACTGAAGCTTTCTTT
>TRBJ2-1|-|TRBV10-3|-
CAISESGAEQFF
TGTGCCATCAGTGAGTCGGGGGCAGAGCAGTTCTTC
>TRBJ2-1|once|TRBV7-2|TRBD2
CASSSGLAGRTSEQFF
TGTGCCAGCAGCTCCGGACTAGCGGGGAGAACAAGTGAGCAGTTCTTC
>TRBJ1-1|-|TRBV11-2|-
CASRGGAEAEAFF
TGTGCCAGCCGGGGGGGGGCAGAAGCTGAAGCTTTCTTT
>TRBJ1-2|-|TRBV6-1|-
CAIQTGTNYGYTF
TGTGCCATCCAGACAGGCACTAACTATGGCTACACCTTC
>TRBJ1-4|-|TRBV9|-
CASSVSPGVGEKLFF
TGTGCCAGCAGCGTAAGCCCCGGGGTGGGAGAAAAACTGTTTTTT
>TRBJ2-7|-|TRBV14|TRBD1
CASSQGTGTGTYEQYF
TGTGCCAGCAGCCAAGGGACCGGGACAGGCACCTACGAGCAGTACTTC
>TRBJ2-3|-|TRBV18|-
CASSPSDRATQYF
TGTGCCAGCTCACCATCGGACAGAGCTACGCAGTATTTT
>TRBJ1-5|-|TRBV28|-
CATTRGFSQPQHF
TGTGCCACCACCAGGGGATTCAGTCAGCCCCAGCATTTT
>TRBJ2-4|-|TRBV6-1|-
CASERDFAKNIQYF
TGTGCCAGCGAGAGGGACTTCGCCAAAAACATTCAGTACTTC
>TRBJ2-5|-|TRBV20-1|-
CSASQETQYF
TGCAGTGCCTCTCAAGAGACCCAGTACTTC
>TRBJ2-5|-|TRBV19|-
CASSMRAGGAGVHETQYF
TGTGCCAGTAGTATGCGGGCAGGGGGCGCGGGGGTGCATGAGACCCAGTACTTC
>TRBJ2-7|once|TRBV9|TRBD1
CASSVRDRAYEQYF
TGTGCCAGCAGCGTACGGGACAGGGCCTACGAGCAGTACTTC
>TRBJ2-1|-|TRBV5-1|TRBD2
CASSLSLAAYNEQFF
TGCGCCAGCAGCTTGTCCCTAGCGGCCTACAATGAGCAGTTCTTC
>TRBJ2-5|-|TRBV9|TRBD2
CASSVGREETQYF
TGTGCCAGCAGCGTAGGGCGGGAGGAGACCCAGTACTTC
>TRBJ2-7|once|TRBV6-1|-
CASNVRNSYEQYF
TGTGCCAGCAATGTGCGTAACTCCTACGAGCAGTACTTC
>TRBJ2-1|-|TRBV27|-
CASSYVPGLLGYNEQFF
TGTGCCAGCAGTTACGTTCCGGGACTCCTAGGGTACAATGAGCAGTTCTTC
>TRBJ2-7|-|TRBV5-1|-
CASSSGQGIEEQYF
TGCGCCAGCAGCTCCGGTCAGGGCATCGAGGAGCAGTACTTC
>TRBJ2-2|-|TRBV11-3|-
CASSSQGSTGELFF
TGTGCCAGCAGCTCACAGGGCTCCACCGGGGAGCTGTTTTTT
>TRBJ2-3|-|TRBV21-1|-
CASSKATSGSKVHTDTQYF
TGTGCCAGCAGCAAAGCCACTAGCGGGAGTAAGGTACACACAGATACGCAGTATTTT
>TRBJ2-7|-|TRBV19|TRBD2
CATRTSGYEQYF
TGTGCCACAAGGACTAGCGGCTACGAGCAGTACTTC
>TRBJ1-2|-|TRBV5-1|TRBD1
CASSSRGRGYTF
TGCGCCAGCAGCTCTAGGGGGCGCGGCTACACCTTC
>TRBJ2-1|-|TRBV5-1|-
CASSFPGQSKFF
TGCGCCAGCAGCTTTCCGGGACAAAGTAAGTTCTTC
>TRBJ2-1|-|TRBV6-1|-
CASSEGNRGRQFF
TGTGCCAGCAGTGAAGGAAATCGGGGGAGGCAGTTCTTC
>TRBJ2-3|once|TRBV5-1|TRBD2
CASSPNLLAGGTDTQYF
TGCGCCAGCAGCCCAAATCTACTAGCGGGAGGGACAGATACGCAGTATTTT
>TRBJ2-1|once|TRBV5-6|TRBD2
CASSPLPQRGPYNEQFF
TGTGCCAGCAGCCCACTGCCTCAGCGGGGGCCCTACAATGAGCAGTTCTTC
>TRBJ1-1|-|TRBV7-2|-
CASSSIGREAFF
TGTGCCAGCAGCTCCATAGGCAGGGAAGCTTTCTTT
>TRBJ2-5|-|TRBV13|-
CASSLGTDETQYF
TGTGCCAGCAGCTTAGGGACAGACGAGACCCAGTACTTC
>TRBJ2-2|once|TRBV2|-
CASSEVRGTGELFF
TGTGCCAGCAGTGAGGTTAGAGGGACCGGGGAGCTGTTTTTT
>TRBJ1-3|-|TRBV5-6|-
CASSLYRRGNTIYF
TGTGCCAGCAGCTTGTATAGGAGGGGAAACACCATATATTTT
>TRBJ2-5|-|TRBV10-3|TRBD1
CAIGTAQETQYF
TGTGCCATCGGGACAGCACAAGAGACCCAGTACTTC
>TRBJ2-7|once|TRBV5-1|-
CASSLVTGDEQYF
TGCGCCAGCAGCTTGGTAACAGGCGACGAGCAGTACTTC
>TRBJ2-2|-|TRBV5-1|TRBD1
CASSLDRARELFF
TGCGCCAGCAGCTTAGACAGGGCCAGGGAGCTGTTTTTT
>TRBJ2-7|-|TRBV5-1|-
CASSAKQSSSYEQYF
TGCGCCAGCAGCGCAAAACAGAGTAGCTCCTACGAGCAGTACTTC
>TRBJ2-7|-|TRBV6-1|TRBD1
CASSSGTGGSYEQYF
TGTGCCAGCAGCTCCGGGACAGGGGGCTCCTACGAGCAGTACTTC
>TRBJ2-5|-|TRBV2|TRBD1
CASRDRGETQYF
TGTGCCAGCAGAGACAGGGGAGAGACCCAGTACTTC
>TRBJ1-3|-|TRBV7-8|-
CASSLGRGRSGNTIYF
TGTGCCAGCAGCTTAGGGCGGGGCCGCTCTGGAAACACCATATATTTT